Following are 8 T cell receptor beta chains from one sample sequenced in a study of T-cell reconstitution after alpha-beta-depleted transplantation in children. Unique molecular identifiers were incorporated into the prepared TCRbeta library. TCRdb recomputed calls from the PCR reads with MiXCR, one row per CDR3 protein. The sample lists about 580,000 distinct CDR3 sequences; under 30% were seen once. Sequenced material: PBMCs, mostly from graft donor cells, taken 360 days after TCRalphabeta/CD19-depleted stem cell transplant. These receptors were obtained from a boy in the first two years of life who had a stem cell transplant for acute myeloid leukemia, so the T cells may come from the graft donor.

This clonotype came up a few times. The J gene is TRBJ2-1, the V gene TRBV12-3 or TRBV12-4; D is unclear. This CDR3 region has 11 residues. With 8 bases removed from V and 8 bases from J, the gap between germline ends came to 10 bases. Here the CDR3 DNA reads TGTGCCAGCGCCTATGACTATGAGCAGTTCTTC. Amino acid sequence: CASAYDYEQFF.

The chain couples TRBV29-1 to TRBJ1-2; D is unresolved. From germline, CDR1 is SQVTM and CDR2 ANQGSEA. The germline V and J ends were trimmed by 3 bases and 7 bases, with 12 bases remaining between them. The CDR3 runs 12 residues. In DNA form, the CDR3 reads TGCAGCGTTGATGGAGCGTTACGTGGCTACACCTTC. Its translation: CSVDGALRGYTF.

This clonotype showed up many times. The gene calls are TRBV12-3 or TRBV12-4 and TRBJ1-1; D is unresolved. Trimming stripped 3 bases from V and 0 bases from J, with 17 bases between. The CDR3 sequence is 17 residues long. The CDR3 nucleotides are TGTGCCAGCAGTTTTAACCCATTAGCCGGGATGAACACTGAAGCTTTCTTT. It is translated as CASSFNPLAGMNTEAFF.

This clonotype was detected many times. Here the CDR3 reads CASSIAQHTEAFF. The CDR3 bases are TGTGCCAGTAGTATAGCCCAACACACTGAAGCTTTCTTT. The chain carries TRBV19 and TRBJ1-1; unclear D gene. The CDR3 sequence is 13 residues long. V was pared by 1 base and J by 3 bases, with 6 bases between. CDR1 LNHDA and CDR2 SQIVND come from the germline V gene (reference sequence).

This clonotype was recorded at least ten times. The V and J genes are TRBV25-1 and TRBJ2-3; D is ambiguous. The CDR3 spans 11 residues. Germline CDR1 is MGHDK and CDR2 is SYGVNS. V shed 10 bases and J shed 3 bases, with 8 bases lying between them. The CDR3 here is CATLGTDTQYF. CDR3 DNA sequence: TGTGCCACCCTGGGGACAGATACGCAGTATTTT.

This clonotype appeared a few times. The chain employs TRBV29-1 and TRBJ1-3, with D possibly matching TRBD1 (6 bases). The CDR3 is 19 amino acids. Germline V gives CDR1 SQVTM, CDR2 ANQGSEA. V shed 6 bases and J shed 0 bases, with 27 bases lying between them. The CDR3 loop reads CSVLGPRDTSRPSGNTIYF. Written as DNA, the CDR3 is TGCAGCGTACTTGGACCCCGGGACACCAGCCGGCCCTCTGGAAACACCATATATTTT.

About this clonotype itself: This may arise from a read error, as a much more abundant clone is one base away. The chain combines TRBV12-3 or TRBV12-4 with TRBJ2-1; D not certain. The CDR3 has 13 residues. V was clipped by 2 bases and J by 9 bases, with 11 bases between them. The CDR3 region has the DNA TGTGCCAGCAGTTTAAACCTTCCGAGTGAGCAGTTCTTC. Its translation is CASSLNLPSEQFF.

This clonotype was counted ten times or more. The CDR3 region has the DNA TGTGCCAGCAGTCCCGGGCCAGGGAGCGATGAGCAGTTCTTC. Amino acid sequence: CASSPGPGSDEQFF. This sequence joins TRBV12-3 or TRBV12-4 and TRBJ2-1; either TRBD1 or TRBD2 may supply D (5 bases each). Trimming left V 5 bases short and J 8 bases short, with 16 bases between. This CDR3 spans 14 amino acids.